What follows are 10 T cell receptor beta chains derived from one specimen sequenced in a study of T cell responses to AZD1222 COVID-19 vaccine. Only in-frame clones appear in the TCRdb table, and some are missing; sequencing was by immunoSEQ multiplex PCR. The sample shows about 140,000 clones, around 89% of them seen only once. Sequences were derived from peripheral blood, sampled on day 0 of AZD1222 vaccination. These receptors were obtained from an adult in good health.

This sequence joins TRBV10-2 and TRBJ2-1; TRBD2 matches 9 bases. The CDR3 is made up of 16 amino acids. V was pared by 5 bases and J by 10 bases, with 15 bases of the junction left unmatched. Germline CDR1 is WSHSY and CDR2 is SAAADI. The CDR3 bases are TGCGCCAGCAGTAGTGCGAGCGGGGGGTTTTACAGAGAGCAGTTCTTC. This encodes CASSSASGGFYREQFF.

This chain uses TRBV4-3 with TRBJ1-2, with D perhaps TRBD1 (6 bases). The germline V gene encodes CDR1 LGHNA and CDR2 YSLEER. Trimming pared 4 bases from V and 2 bases from J, leaving 11 bases between. The CDR3 totals 14 residues. CDR3 in amino acids: CASSPWTENYGYTF. The CDR3 region has the DNA TGCGCCAGCAGCCCTTGGACAGAGAACTATGGCTACACCTTC.

This clone was observed many times. V usage is TRBV7-3 and J usage is TRBJ2-1, with a possible D match to TRBD1 (6 bases). Germline CDR1 and CDR2: SGHTA and FQGTGA. The CDR3 has 13 residues. The V gene lost 4 bases and the J gene lost 7 bases, with 11 bases spanning the gap. The CDR3 coding sequence is TGTGCCAGCAGCTCCACAGGGCTTAATGAGCAGTTCTTC. This codes for CASSSTGLNEQFF.

The chain couples TRBV2 to TRBJ2-7, with 8 bases aligning to TRBD2. CDR3 length equals 10 residues. After removal of 8 bases from V and 10 bases from J, the junction contained 4 bases not matched to a gene. Germline assignment: CDR1 SNHLY and CDR2 FYNNEI. The CDR3, as DNA: TGTGCCAGCGGGACTAGTCTCCAGTACTTC. Protein product: CASGTSLQYF.

The J gene is TRBJ1-2, the V gene TRBV18, with D hard to call. This CDR3 spans 16 amino acids. Germline V lookup: CDR1 KGHSH, CDR2 LQKENI. V lost 6 bases and J 6 bases, leaving 23 bases between the germline ends. This CDR3 reads CASSLLEGADSNGYTF. In DNA, the CDR3 is TGTGCCAGCTCTCTCTTGGAGGGCGCCGACTCCAATGGCTACACCTTC.

This chain links TRBV7-2 with TRBJ1-2; possibly TRBD1 for D (5 bases). This CDR3 contains 15 residues. V was trimmed by 6 bases and J by 5 bases, leaving 19 bases between them. From germline, CDR1 is SGHTA and CDR2 FQGNSA. DNA for the CDR3: TGTGCCAGCAGTTATTCCGCAGGGTTGGGGTATGGCTACACCTTC. Residues: CASSYSAGLGYGYTF.

This chain connects TRBV5-8 to TRBJ2-3, with D possibly called TRBD1 or TRBD2 (5 bases each). Trimming removed 3 bases at V and 4 bases at J, with 12 bases between. The CDR3 covers 14 residues. Germline CDR1 reads SGHTS; CDR2 reads YDEGEE. CDR3: CASSWSVGADTQYF. CDR3 coding DNA: TGTGCCAGCAGCTGGAGCGTGGGGGCAGATACGCAGTATTTT.

CDR3 nucleotides: TGTGCCTGGAGCGATTTGCCCGGCATAGAGCAGTTCTTC. Translated, it gives CAWSDLPGIEQFF. The chain recombines TRBV30 with TRBJ2-1, with D uncertain. V dropped 3 bases and J dropped 10 bases, with 16 bases sitting between them. This CDR3 is 13 amino acids long. Germline CDR1 is GTSNPN and CDR2 is SVGIG (reference sequence).

V gene TRBV5-4 combines with J gene TRBJ1-2, with a possible D match to TRBD1 (6 bases). Germline CDR1 reads SGHNT; CDR2 reads YYREEE (reference sequence). The V gene lost 0 bases and the J gene lost 3 bases, with 6 bases spanning the gap. This CDR3 is built from 13 residues. The CDR3 DNA sequence: TGTGCCAGCAGCTTGGGGGGGCACTATGGCTACACCTTC. This sequence encodes CASSLGGHYGYTF.

The chain uses TRBV10-2 and TRBJ1-5; tentative D call: TRBD1 (5 bases). Germline assignment: CDR1 WSHSY and CDR2 SAAADI. V lost 4 bases and J 15 bases, leaving 16 bases between the germline ends. CDR3 size: 12 residues. CDR3 sequence: CASSGQGFLLHF. The CDR3 DNA sequence: TGCGCCAGCAGTGGTCAGGGTTTTCTTTTGCATTTT.